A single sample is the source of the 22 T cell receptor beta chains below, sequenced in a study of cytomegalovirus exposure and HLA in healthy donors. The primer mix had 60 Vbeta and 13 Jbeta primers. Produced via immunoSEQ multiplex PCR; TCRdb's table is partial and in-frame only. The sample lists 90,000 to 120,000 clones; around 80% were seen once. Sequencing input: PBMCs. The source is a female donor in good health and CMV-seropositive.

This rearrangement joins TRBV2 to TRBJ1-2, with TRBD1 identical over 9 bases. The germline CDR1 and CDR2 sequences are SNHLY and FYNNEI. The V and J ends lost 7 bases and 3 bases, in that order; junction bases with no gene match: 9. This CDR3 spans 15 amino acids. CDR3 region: CASNSLTGGDYGYTF. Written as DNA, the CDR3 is TGTGCCAGCAATTCTTTAACAGGGGGCGACTATGGCTACACCTTC.

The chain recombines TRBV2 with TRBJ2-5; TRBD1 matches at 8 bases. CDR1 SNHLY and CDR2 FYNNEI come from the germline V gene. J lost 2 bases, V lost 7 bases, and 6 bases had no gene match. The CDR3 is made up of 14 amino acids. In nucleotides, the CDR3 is TGTGCCAGCAAGTACGGGACAGGACAAGAGACCCAGTACTTC. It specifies CASKYGTGQETQYF.

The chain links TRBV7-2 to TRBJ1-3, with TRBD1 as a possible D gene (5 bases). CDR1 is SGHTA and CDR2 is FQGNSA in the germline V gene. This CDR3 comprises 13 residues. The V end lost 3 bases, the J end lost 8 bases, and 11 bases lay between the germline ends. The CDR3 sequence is CASSFSGRDTIYF. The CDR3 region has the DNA TGTGCCAGCAGCTTCTCAGGGCGCGACACCATATATTTT.

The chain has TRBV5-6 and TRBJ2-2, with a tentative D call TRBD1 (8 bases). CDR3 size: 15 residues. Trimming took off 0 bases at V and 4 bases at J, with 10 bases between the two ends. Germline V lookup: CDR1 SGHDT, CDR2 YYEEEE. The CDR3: CASSLDRGGTGELFF. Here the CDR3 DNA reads TGTGCCAGCAGCTTGGACAGGGGGGGCACCGGGGAGCTGTTTTTT.

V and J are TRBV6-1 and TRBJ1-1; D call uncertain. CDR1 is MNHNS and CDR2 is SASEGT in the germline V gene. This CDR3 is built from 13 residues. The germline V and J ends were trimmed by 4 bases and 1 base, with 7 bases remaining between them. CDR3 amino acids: CASSGQWNTEAFF. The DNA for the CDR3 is TGTGCCAGCAGTGGCCAGTGGAACACTGAAGCTTTCTTT.

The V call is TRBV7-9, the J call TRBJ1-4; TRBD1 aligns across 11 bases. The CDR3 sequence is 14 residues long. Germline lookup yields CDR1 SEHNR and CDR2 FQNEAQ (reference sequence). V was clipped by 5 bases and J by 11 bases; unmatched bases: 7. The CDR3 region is CASSRTGGAGKLFF. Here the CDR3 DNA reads TGTGCCAGCAGCAGGACAGGGGGCGCGGGGAAACTGTTTTTT.

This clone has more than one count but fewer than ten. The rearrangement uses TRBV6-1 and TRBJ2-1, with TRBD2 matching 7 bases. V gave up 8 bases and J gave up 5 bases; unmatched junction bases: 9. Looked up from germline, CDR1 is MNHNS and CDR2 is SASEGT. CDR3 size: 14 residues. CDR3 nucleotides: TGTGCCAGCCGAAGGCTAGCGGATGACAATGAGCAGTTCTTC. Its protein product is CASRRLADDNEQFF.

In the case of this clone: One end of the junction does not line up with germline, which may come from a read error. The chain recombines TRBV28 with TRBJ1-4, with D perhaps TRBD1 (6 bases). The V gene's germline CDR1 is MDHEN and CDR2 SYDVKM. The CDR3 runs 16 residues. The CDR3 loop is CASSSGQRATSEKLFF. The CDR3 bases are TGTGCCAGCAGTTCAGGACAGCGAGCAACTAGTGAAAAACTGTTTTTT.

The CDR3 is CASSLSGHSTDTQYF. As DNA, the CDR3 is TGTGCCAGCAGTCTGAGCGGGCATAGCACAGATACGCAGTATTTT. This chain joins TRBV7-3 and TRBJ2-3; a weak D match, TRBD2 (6 bases). This CDR3 is 15 amino acids long. CDR1 and CDR2 (germline): SGHTA, FQGTGA. Between the trimmed V and J ends, which lost 6 bases and 0 bases, there was a span of 13 bases.

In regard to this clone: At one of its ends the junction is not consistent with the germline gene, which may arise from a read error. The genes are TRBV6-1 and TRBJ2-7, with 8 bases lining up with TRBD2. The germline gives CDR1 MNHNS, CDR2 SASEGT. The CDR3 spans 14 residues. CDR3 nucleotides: TGTGCCAGCTGTAGCGGGATCGGTTCCTTCGAGCAGTACTTC. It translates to CASCSGIGSFEQYF.

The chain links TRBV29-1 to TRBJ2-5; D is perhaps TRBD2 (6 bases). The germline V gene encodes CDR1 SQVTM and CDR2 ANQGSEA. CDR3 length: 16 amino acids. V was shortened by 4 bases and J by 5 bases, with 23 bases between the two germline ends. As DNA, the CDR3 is TGCAGCGTTGCACCTCGGGCTAGCGACCCCCGGGAGACCCAGTACTTC. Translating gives CSVAPRASDPRETQYF. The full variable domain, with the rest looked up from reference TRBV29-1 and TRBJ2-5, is SAVISQKPSRDICQRGTSLTIQCQVDSQVTMMFWYRQQPGQSLTLIATANQGSEATYESGFVIDKFPISRPNLTFSTLTVSNMSPEDSSIYLCSVAPRASDPRETQYFGPGTRLLVL.

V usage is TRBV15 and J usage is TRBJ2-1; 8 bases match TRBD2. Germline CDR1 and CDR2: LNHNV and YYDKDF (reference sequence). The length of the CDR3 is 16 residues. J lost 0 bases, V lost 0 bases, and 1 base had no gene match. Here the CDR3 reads CATSRETSASYNEQFF. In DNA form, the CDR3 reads TGTGCCACCAGCAGAGAGACTAGCGCCTCCTACAATGAGCAGTTCTTC.

The CDR3 spells CASSPVGVGNYGYTF. The CDR3 DNA follows: TGTGCCAGCTCACCAGTGGGAGTGGGTAACTATGGCTACACCTTC. The rearrangement joins TRBV18 to TRBJ1-2, with D unclear. Trimming pared 2 bases from V and 1 base from J, leaving 11 bases between. CDR1 is KGHSH and CDR2 is LQKENI in the germline V gene. This CDR3 has 15 amino acids. The full variable domain, its missing parts supplied by reference TRBV18 and TRBJ1-2, is NAGVMQNPRHLVRRRGQEARLRCSPMKGHSHVYWYRQLPEEGLKFMVYLQKENIIDESGMPKERFSAEFPKEGPSILRIQQVVRGDSAAYFCASSPVGVGNYGYTFGSGTRLTVV.

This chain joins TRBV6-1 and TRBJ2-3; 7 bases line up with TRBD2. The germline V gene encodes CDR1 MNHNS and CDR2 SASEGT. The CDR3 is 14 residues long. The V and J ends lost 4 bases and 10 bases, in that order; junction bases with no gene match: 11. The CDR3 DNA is TGTGCCAGCAGTGCCGTACAGACTAGCCCGTCGCAGTATTTT. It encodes CASSAVQTSPSQYF.

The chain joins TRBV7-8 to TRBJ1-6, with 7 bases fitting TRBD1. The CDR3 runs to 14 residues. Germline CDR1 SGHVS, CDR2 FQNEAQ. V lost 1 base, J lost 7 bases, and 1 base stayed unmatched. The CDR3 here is CASSLDRGNSPLHF. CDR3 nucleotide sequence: TGTGCCAGCAGCTTAGACAGGGGAAATTCACCCCTCCACTTT.

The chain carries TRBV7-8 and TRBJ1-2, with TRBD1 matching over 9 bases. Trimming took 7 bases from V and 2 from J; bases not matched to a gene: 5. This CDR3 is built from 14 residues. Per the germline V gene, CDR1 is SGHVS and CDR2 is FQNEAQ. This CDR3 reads CASNRGQGNYGYTF. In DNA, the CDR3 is TGTGCCAGCAACCGCGGACAGGGGAACTATGGCTACACCTTC.

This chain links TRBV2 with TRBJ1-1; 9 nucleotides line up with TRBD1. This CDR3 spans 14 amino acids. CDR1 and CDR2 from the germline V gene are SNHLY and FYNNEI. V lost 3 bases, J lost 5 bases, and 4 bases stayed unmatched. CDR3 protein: CASSDRTGATEAFF. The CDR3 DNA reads TGTGCCAGCAGTGACCGGACAGGGGCTACTGAAGCTTTCTTT.

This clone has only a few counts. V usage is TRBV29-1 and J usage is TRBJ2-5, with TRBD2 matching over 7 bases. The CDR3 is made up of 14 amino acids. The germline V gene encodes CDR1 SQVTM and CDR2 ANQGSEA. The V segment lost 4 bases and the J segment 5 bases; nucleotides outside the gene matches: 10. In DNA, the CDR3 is TGCAGCGTTGCCCCGAGCGGGGCCGGGGAGACCCAGTACTTC. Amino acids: CSVAPSGAGETQYF.

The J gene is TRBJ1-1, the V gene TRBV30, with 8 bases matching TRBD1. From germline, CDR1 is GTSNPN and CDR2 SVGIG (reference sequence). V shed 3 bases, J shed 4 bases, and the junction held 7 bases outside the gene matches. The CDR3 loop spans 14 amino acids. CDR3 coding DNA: TGTGCCTGGAGAAGGACAGGGAGTCTCACTGAAGCTTTCTTT. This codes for CAWRRTGSLTEAFF.

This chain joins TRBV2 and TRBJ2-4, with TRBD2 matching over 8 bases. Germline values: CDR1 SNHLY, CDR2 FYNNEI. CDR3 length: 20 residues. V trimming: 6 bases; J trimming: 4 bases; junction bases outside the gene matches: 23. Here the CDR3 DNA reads TGTGCCAGCAGCGACCTAGGGGCAGTCTTATCCGCTAGCGGGAAAAACATTCAGTACTTC. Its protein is CASSDLGAVLSASGKNIQYF. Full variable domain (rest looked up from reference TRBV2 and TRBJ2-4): EPEVTQTPSHQVTQMGQEVILRCVPISNHLYFYWYRQILGQKVEFLVSFYNNEISEKSEIFDDQFSVERPDGSNFTLKIRSTKLEDSAMYFCASSDLGAVLSASGKNIQYFGAGTRLSVL.

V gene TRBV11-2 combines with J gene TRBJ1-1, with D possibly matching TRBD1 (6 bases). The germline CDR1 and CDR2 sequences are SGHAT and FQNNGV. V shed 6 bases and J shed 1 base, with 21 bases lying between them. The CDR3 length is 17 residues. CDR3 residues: CASSREPGTFPNTEAFF. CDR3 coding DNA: TGTGCCAGCAGTCGAGAGCCCGGGACATTCCCGAACACTGAAGCTTTCTTT.

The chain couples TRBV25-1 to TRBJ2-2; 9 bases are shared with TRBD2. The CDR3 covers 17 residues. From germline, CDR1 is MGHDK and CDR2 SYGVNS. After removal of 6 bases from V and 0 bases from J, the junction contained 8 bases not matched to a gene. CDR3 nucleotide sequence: TGTGCCAGCAGCGTTACCGGACTAGCGTCGAACACCGGGGAGCTGTTTTTT. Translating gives CASSVTGLASNTGELFF.